What follows are 5 T cell receptor beta chains derived from one specimen sequenced in a study of T cell changes during pregnancy in multiple sclerosis. Sequencing was performed with immunoSEQ multiplex PCR; in TCRdb, only in-frame clones are kept and a portion is missing. This table has approximately 30,000 clones, 88% appearing once. The source was CD8+ T cells from peripheral blood mononuclear cells, collected in the second trimester of pregnancy. These receptors were collected from a female donor with multiple sclerosis, enrolled in a pregnancy study.

The sample holds many counts of this clone. The sample has other DNA sequences that encode this CDR3 too. V and J are TRBV4-2 and TRBJ2-7, with TRBD2 identical over 9 bases. The germline gives CDR1 LGHNA, CDR2 YNFKEQ. With 0 bases clipped from V and 1 base from J, the junction kept 4 bases outside the gene matches. The CDR3 runs to 16 residues. CDR3 DNA: TGTGCCAGCAGCCAAGATGGTAGCGGGGGATCCTACGAGCAGTACTTC. Its translation: CASSQDGSGGSYEQYF.

The V call is TRBV19, the J call TRBJ2-6; TRBD1 matches at 7 bases. Germline CDR1 and CDR2: LNHDA and SQIVND (reference sequence). The junction had 13 bases not matched to a gene; V was cut back by 5 bases and J by 0 bases. This CDR3 contains 19 residues. CDR3: CASSSPPDRLSSGANVLTF. CDR3 in DNA: TGTGCCAGTAGTTCACCCCCGGACAGGTTATCCTCTGGGGCCAACGTCCTGACTTTC.

The rearrangement links TRBV5-1 to TRBJ1-5; D is possibly TRBD1 (6 bases). The length of the CDR3 is 14 residues. V was trimmed by 2 bases and J by 3 bases, leaving 9 bases between them. The germline V gene encodes CDR1 SGHRS and CDR2 YFSETQ. This CDR3 reads CASSFRDNNQPQHF. CDR3 in DNA: TGCGCCAGCAGCTTCCGGGACAACAATCAGCCCCAGCATTTT.

The CDR3 loop is CASSLRRDTVYSTDTQYF. CDR3 in DNA: TGTGCCAGCAGCTTACGCCGGGACACTGTATACAGCACAGATACGCAGTATTTT. The chain recombines TRBV7-8 with TRBJ2-3, with D possibly being TRBD1 (6 bases). This CDR3 spans 18 amino acids. Germline CDR1 reads SGHVS; CDR2 reads FQNEAQ. Trimming left V 2 bases short and J 0 bases short, with 18 bases between.

V and J are TRBV15 and TRBJ1-4, with 8 bases that match TRBD1. The CDR3 contains 16 residues. Per the germline V gene, CDR1 is LNHNV and CDR2 is YYDKDF (reference sequence). Unmatched junction bases numbered 9, after V lost 2 bases and J lost 7 bases. The CDR3 coding sequence is TGTGCCACCAGCAGAACCTCGGACAGGGTCTTTGAAAAACTGTTTTTT. Its protein product is CATSRTSDRVFEKLFF.